Included here is one TCR beta chain sequence, with context. This entry belongs to a study of beta chain features in type 1 diabetes. Expressed TCRB transcripts were sequenced because the entire RNA isolate underwent reverse transcription. Repertoires were generated with immunoSEQ multiplex PCR, while TCRdb's copy carries only in-frame clones and drops some. In the table there are about 140,000 clones, 6.5% to 8.5% of which are singletons. Germline V gene sequence: CDR1 SQVTM, CDR2 ANQGSEA. The junction had 10 bases not matched to a gene; V was cut back by 6 bases and J by 4 bases. CDR3 length: 14 amino acids. Donors underwent one heparinised blood draw, 95 to 150 mL on average.

The chain couples TRBV29-1 to TRBJ2-5; TRBD1 agrees at 8 bases. This receptor was taken from a woman in her twenties or thirties in good health. The material sequenced was central memory CD4+ T cells from blood. The CDR3 loop is CSVFRTGSRETQYF. The CDR3 region has the DNA TGCAGCGTATTCAGGACAGGGAGTAGAGAGACCCAGTACTTC.